The T cell receptor (beta chain) described here comes from a study of graft-versus-host responses after intestinal transplantation. Study details: Grafts were multivisceral, liver-intestinal, or isolated intestinal. Following induction with anti-thymocyte globulin, all recipients were given tacrolimus and steroids for 2 to 4 years. General study results and limits: GvH clones were identified in recipient marrow, with some first appearing in ileum or blood. Within the allografts of patients who had graft-donor T cell macrochimerism, graft-versus-host to host-versus-graft clonal ratios were high.

This CDR3 region has 16 residues. Per the germline V gene, CDR1 is SGHDN and CDR2 is FVKESK. A word on this clone: As yet, its antigen is unknown. Mismatch with germline at one junction end may stem from a read error.

Data came from immunoSEQ multiplex PCR; TCRdb stores just in-frame clones and leaves some out. The table lists under 55,000 clones, 90% to 95% of them singletons. This specimen consisted of PBMCs, obtained 524 days after transplant. This chain connects TRBV14 to TRBJ2-1, with a possible D match to TRBD2 (6 bases). The source of this sequence is a human patient who received an intestinal transplant, so some T cells may come from the graft donor. CDR3 in DNA: TGTGCCAGCGGCCAAGTGGGACTGAGAGATTACAATGAGCAGTTCTTC. Amino acid sequence: CASGQVGLRDYNEQFF.